The 25 T cell receptor beta chains reported below all come from one sample, sequenced in a study of T cell responses to AZD1222 COVID-19 vaccine. Measured with immunoSEQ multiplex PCR; TCRdb has only the in-frame clones, and not every one. The table lists about 130,000 clones, over 90% of them singletons, with 1.5% to 2% in the top ten. The sample was peripheral blood, taken on day 0 of AZD1222 vaccination. Every receptor here comes from an adult in good health.

The rearrangement links TRBV19 to TRBJ1-5; 10 positions agree with TRBD1. V lost 7 bases and J lost 5; bases outside the gene matches: 8. CDR1 and CDR2 (germline): LNHDA, SQIVND (reference sequence). CDR3 size: 15 residues. The CDR3 loop is CASKRDRGGDQPQHF. CDR3 coding DNA: TGTGCCAGTAAAAGGGACAGGGGTGGCGATCAGCCCCAGCATTTT.

V usage is TRBV28 and J usage is TRBJ2-1; no definite D call. There are 15 residues in the CDR3. Germline CDR1 is MDHEN and CDR2 is SYDVKM. V gave up 3 bases and J gave up 6 bases, with 15 bases separating them. The CDR3: CASSFVRTESNEQFF. The CDR3 DNA reads TGTGCCAGCAGTTTCGTTCGGACCGAGTCCAATGAGCAGTTCTTC.

The chain combines TRBV7-8 with TRBJ2-3; D is ambiguous. CDR1 is SGHVS, CDR2 FQNEAQ, per germline. Trimming removed 1 base at V and 7 bases at J, with 18 bases between. This CDR3 contains 16 residues. As DNA, the CDR3 is TGTGCCAGCAGCTTAGTTCCTACCAATAGTCATCATACGCAGTATTTT. Residues: CASSLVPTNSHHTQYF.

This chain uses TRBV18 with TRBJ2-5, with 11 bases that match TRBD2. This CDR3 spans 15 amino acids. After removal of 3 bases from V and 5 bases from J, the junction contained 5 bases not matched to a gene. CDR1 is KGHSH, CDR2 LQKENI, per germline. In nucleotides, the CDR3 is TGTGCCAGCTCACCTGAACTAGCGGGGGCGGAGACCCAGTACTTC. Amino acid sequence: CASSPELAGAETQYF.

The chain combines TRBV18 with TRBJ1-1; the match to TRBD1 covers 8 bases. The CDR3 spans 15 residues. Germline V gene sequence: CDR1 KGHSH, CDR2 LQKENI. With 3 bases clipped from V and 6 bases from J, the junction kept 9 bases outside the gene matches. In nucleotides, the CDR3 is TGTGCCAGCTCACCCTCGGCAGGGGGCTTGGCTGAAGCTTTCTTT. It codes for CASSPSAGGLAEAFF.

The chain uses TRBV19 and TRBJ1-2, with D unresolved. The germline V gene has CDR1 LNHDA and CDR2 SQIVND (reference sequence). V lost 3 bases and J 4 bases, leaving 18 bases between the germline ends. The CDR3 is 16 residues long. The CDR3 DNA reads as TGTGCCAGTAGTATTCTATTGGAGCAATCCTTCTATGGCTACACCTTC. Amino acids: CASSILLEQSFYGYTF.

CDR3 region: CASSIQGNQPQHF. The CDR3 DNA sequence: TGTGCCAGCAGTATACAGGGAAATCAGCCCCAGCATTTT. The J gene is TRBJ1-5, the V gene TRBV2; tentatively, D is TRBD1 (6 bases). The V gene lost 5 bases and the J gene lost 4 bases, with 9 bases spanning the gap. Germline V gene sequence: CDR1 SNHLY, CDR2 FYNNEI. The CDR3 runs 13 residues.

J is TRBJ2-1 and V is TRBV7-2; possible D gene TRBD1, 7 bases. In germline, CDR1 is SGHTA, CDR2 FQGNSA. Trimming left V 1 base short and J 3 bases short, with 16 bases between. The length of the CDR3 is 17 residues. The DNA for the CDR3 is TGTGCCAGCAGCTTAGTGTCGGGGCAGGGGGGCTACAATGAGCAGTTCTTC. The encoded protein is CASSLVSGQGGYNEQFF.

This clone was observed a handful of times. CDR3 in amino acids: CASSLVGLTGTGELFF. CDR3 sequence (DNA): TGCGCCAGCAGCTTGGTGGGCCTCACGGGAACCGGGGAGCTGTTTTTT. This rearrangement joins TRBV5-1 to TRBJ2-2; the D gene is possibly TRBD2 (5 bases). CDR3 size: 16 residues. Trimming removed 0 bases from V and 5 bases from J, with 14 bases in between. The germline CDR1 and CDR2 sequences are SGHRS and YFSETQ.

This clone occurred a few times. This chain uses TRBV19 with TRBJ2-2; 13 bases line up with TRBD2. The V gene's germline CDR1 is LNHDA and CDR2 SQIVND (reference sequence). Germline trimming cut 3 bases from V and 10 bases from J; bases unmatched to any gene: 8. The CDR3 has 16 amino acids. CDR3 region: CASSISRLAGGEELFF. CDR3 coding DNA: TGTGCCAGTAGTATCTCCCGACTAGCGGGAGGTGAGGAGCTGTTTTTT.

Turning to this clone: Other nucleotide sequences in the sample specify the same CDR3. V gene TRBV6-1 combines with J gene TRBJ1-1, with a weak D call TRBD1 (5 bases). The V end was cut by 2 bases, the J end by 3 bases, with 7 bases between. This CDR3 has 13 amino acids. Per germline, CDR1 MNHNS and CDR2 SASEGT. As DNA, the CDR3 is TGTGCCAGCAGTGAACGGGGCGACACTGAAGCTTTCTTT. Its translation: CASSERGDTEAFF.

With regard to this clone: Different DNA sequences within this sample yield the same CDR3. J is TRBJ1-2 and V is TRBV12-3 or TRBV12-4; D is unclear. The CDR3 totals 12 residues. V lost 1 base and J 3 bases, leaving 3 bases between the germline ends. CDR3: CASSLGYYGYTF. CDR3 sequence (DNA): TGTGCCAGCAGTTTAGGGTACTATGGCTACACCTTC.

This chain uses TRBV2 with TRBJ2-1; weak D call: TRBD2 (6 bases). The CDR3 sequence is 14 residues long. Germline loops: CDR1 SNHLY, CDR2 FYNNEI. V lost 5 bases, J lost 6 bases, and 14 bases lay in between. The CDR3 DNA follows: TGTGCCAGCAGTACTACCCCGGGACTCAATGAGCAGTTCTTC. This codes for CASSTTPGLNEQFF.

The chain has TRBV3-1 (or the pseudogene TRBV3-2) and TRBJ1-5; D remains ambiguous. CDR3 length equals 17 residues. CDR1 and CDR2 from the germline V gene are LGHDT and YNNKEL (reference sequence). Trimming removed 7 bases at V and 8 bases at J, with 27 bases between. CDR3 in DNA: TGTGCCAGCACCACAAGATCAATAAATTTACGGTTGAAGCCCCAGCATTTT. Translating it yields CASTTRSINLRLKPQHF.

In DNA form, the CDR3 reads TGTGCCAGCAGCCGCAGGGAGGGCGGTGAAGCTTTCTTT. Its protein is CASSRREGGEAFF. V gene TRBV7-2 combines with J gene TRBJ1-1; a possible D gene is TRBD1 (5 bases). CDR1 is SGHTA, CDR2 FQGNSA, per germline. The length of the CDR3 is 13 residues. V was trimmed by 5 bases and J by 7 bases, leaving 14 bases between them.

The chain joins TRBV7-2 to TRBJ2-7; the D gene is possibly TRBD2 (5 bases). Looked up from germline, CDR1 is SGHTA and CDR2 is FQGNSA. The CDR3 extends over 15 amino acids. Trimming cost V 4 bases and J 7 bases, with 20 bases left between them. The CDR3, as DNA: TGTGCCAGCAGCTCGAACCCCTCCGGGGTAGGGGAGCAGTACTTC. Its translation: CASSSNPSGVGEQYF.

The chain links TRBV5-6 to TRBJ2-5; D is uncertain. The CDR3 is 13 amino acids. From germline, CDR1 is SGHDT and CDR2 YYEEEE. Between the trimmed V and J ends, which lost 4 bases and 5 bases, there was a span of 12 bases. Here the CDR3 reads CASSLRTGETQYF. In DNA form, the CDR3 reads TGTGCCAGCAGCCTGAGAACCGGGGAGACCCAGTACTTC.

This clone was observed a handful of times. V gene TRBV19 combines with J gene TRBJ1-2; 7 nucleotides agree with TRBD1. The J segment lost 4 bases and the V segment lost 6 bases, leaving 11 bases of the junction unmatched. This CDR3 comprises 15 residues. The germline V gene encodes CDR1 LNHDA and CDR2 SQIVND (reference sequence). Here the CDR3 DNA reads TGTGCCAGTAGCATGACAGGGTACAGCTCCTATGGCTACACCTTC. Protein product: CASSMTGYSSYGYTF.

As for this clone: A junction boundary mismatches the germline segment, possibly from a read error. The chain couples TRBV13 to TRBJ1-6, with D unclear. Germline values: CDR1 PRHDT, CDR2 FYEKMQ (reference sequence). The CDR3 has 11 residues. The CDR3 DNA is TGTGCCAGCAGCCTAGGTTCCCTTCTCCACTTT. Its protein product is CASSLGSLLHF.

This clone was seen once. Here the CDR3 reads CASSPDRGHEKLFF. The CDR3 nucleotides are TGTGCCAGCAGCCCGGACAGGGGGCATGAAAAACTGTTTTTT. The chain recombines TRBV7-2 with TRBJ1-4, with TRBD1 matching over 11 bases. CDR3 size: 14 residues. V trimming: 5 bases; J trimming: 6 bases; junction bases outside the gene matches: 2. Germline lookup yields CDR1 SGHTA and CDR2 FQGNSA.

The V and J genes are TRBV30 and TRBJ1-2; D not certain. This CDR3 comprises 13 residues. Germline CDR1 reads GTSNPN; CDR2 reads SVGIG (reference sequence). Trimming removed 2 bases from V and 5 bases from J, with 12 bases in between. DNA for the CDR3: TGTGCCTGGAGTCGTACCCCCGAATATGGCTACACCTTC. Amino acid sequence: CAWSRTPEYGYTF.

The chain couples TRBV7-2 to TRBJ1-6; D unclear. Trimming stripped 5 bases from V and 10 bases from J, with 18 bases between. CDR3 length equals 15 residues. Germline V gives CDR1 SGHTA, CDR2 FQGNSA. The CDR3 DNA sequence: TGTGCCAGCAGCCTCTCCCCGCCACGACAATCACCCCTCCACTTT. Translating it yields CASSLSPPRQSPLHF. Full variable domain (rest looked up from reference TRBV7-2 and TRBJ1-6): GAGVSQSPSNKVTEKGKDVELRCDPISGHTALYWYRQSLGQGLEFLIYFQGNSAPDKSGLPSDRFSAERTGGSVSTLTIQRTQQEDSAVYLCASSLSPPRQSPLHFGNGTRLTVT.

V usage is TRBV3-1 (or the pseudogene TRBV3-2) and J usage is TRBJ1-3, with D possibly TRBD1 on 5 matching bases. V dropped 5 bases and J dropped 2 bases, with 19 bases sitting between them. CDR3 length: 17 amino acids. CDR1 is LGHDT, CDR2 YNNKEL, per germline (reference sequence). The CDR3 spells CASSAYTPDITGNTIYF. CDR3 sequence (DNA): TGTGCCAGCAGCGCCTATACCCCGGACATAACTGGAAACACCATATATTTT.

The CDR3 sequence: CASSVLGGPWANVLTF. The CDR3 DNA sequence: TGTGCCAGCAGCGTACTGGGCGGCCCCTGGGCCAACGTCCTGACTTTC. The V call is TRBV9, the J call TRBJ2-6, with no clear D. The CDR3 has 16 amino acids. Germline assignment: CDR1 SGDLS and CDR2 YYNGEE. V was clipped by 1 base and J by 5 bases, with 13 bases between them.

DNA for the CDR3: TGTGCCAGCAGCTTGGCTGGGGGGGGAACTGAAGCTTTCTTT. As protein: CASSLAGGGTEAFF. This chain joins TRBV5-4 and TRBJ1-1; tentatively, D is TRBD1 (5 bases). Trimming shortened V by 0 bases and J by 5 bases, and 11 bases separated the two germline ends. In germline, CDR1 is SGHNT, CDR2 YYREEE (reference sequence). The CDR3 has 14 residues.